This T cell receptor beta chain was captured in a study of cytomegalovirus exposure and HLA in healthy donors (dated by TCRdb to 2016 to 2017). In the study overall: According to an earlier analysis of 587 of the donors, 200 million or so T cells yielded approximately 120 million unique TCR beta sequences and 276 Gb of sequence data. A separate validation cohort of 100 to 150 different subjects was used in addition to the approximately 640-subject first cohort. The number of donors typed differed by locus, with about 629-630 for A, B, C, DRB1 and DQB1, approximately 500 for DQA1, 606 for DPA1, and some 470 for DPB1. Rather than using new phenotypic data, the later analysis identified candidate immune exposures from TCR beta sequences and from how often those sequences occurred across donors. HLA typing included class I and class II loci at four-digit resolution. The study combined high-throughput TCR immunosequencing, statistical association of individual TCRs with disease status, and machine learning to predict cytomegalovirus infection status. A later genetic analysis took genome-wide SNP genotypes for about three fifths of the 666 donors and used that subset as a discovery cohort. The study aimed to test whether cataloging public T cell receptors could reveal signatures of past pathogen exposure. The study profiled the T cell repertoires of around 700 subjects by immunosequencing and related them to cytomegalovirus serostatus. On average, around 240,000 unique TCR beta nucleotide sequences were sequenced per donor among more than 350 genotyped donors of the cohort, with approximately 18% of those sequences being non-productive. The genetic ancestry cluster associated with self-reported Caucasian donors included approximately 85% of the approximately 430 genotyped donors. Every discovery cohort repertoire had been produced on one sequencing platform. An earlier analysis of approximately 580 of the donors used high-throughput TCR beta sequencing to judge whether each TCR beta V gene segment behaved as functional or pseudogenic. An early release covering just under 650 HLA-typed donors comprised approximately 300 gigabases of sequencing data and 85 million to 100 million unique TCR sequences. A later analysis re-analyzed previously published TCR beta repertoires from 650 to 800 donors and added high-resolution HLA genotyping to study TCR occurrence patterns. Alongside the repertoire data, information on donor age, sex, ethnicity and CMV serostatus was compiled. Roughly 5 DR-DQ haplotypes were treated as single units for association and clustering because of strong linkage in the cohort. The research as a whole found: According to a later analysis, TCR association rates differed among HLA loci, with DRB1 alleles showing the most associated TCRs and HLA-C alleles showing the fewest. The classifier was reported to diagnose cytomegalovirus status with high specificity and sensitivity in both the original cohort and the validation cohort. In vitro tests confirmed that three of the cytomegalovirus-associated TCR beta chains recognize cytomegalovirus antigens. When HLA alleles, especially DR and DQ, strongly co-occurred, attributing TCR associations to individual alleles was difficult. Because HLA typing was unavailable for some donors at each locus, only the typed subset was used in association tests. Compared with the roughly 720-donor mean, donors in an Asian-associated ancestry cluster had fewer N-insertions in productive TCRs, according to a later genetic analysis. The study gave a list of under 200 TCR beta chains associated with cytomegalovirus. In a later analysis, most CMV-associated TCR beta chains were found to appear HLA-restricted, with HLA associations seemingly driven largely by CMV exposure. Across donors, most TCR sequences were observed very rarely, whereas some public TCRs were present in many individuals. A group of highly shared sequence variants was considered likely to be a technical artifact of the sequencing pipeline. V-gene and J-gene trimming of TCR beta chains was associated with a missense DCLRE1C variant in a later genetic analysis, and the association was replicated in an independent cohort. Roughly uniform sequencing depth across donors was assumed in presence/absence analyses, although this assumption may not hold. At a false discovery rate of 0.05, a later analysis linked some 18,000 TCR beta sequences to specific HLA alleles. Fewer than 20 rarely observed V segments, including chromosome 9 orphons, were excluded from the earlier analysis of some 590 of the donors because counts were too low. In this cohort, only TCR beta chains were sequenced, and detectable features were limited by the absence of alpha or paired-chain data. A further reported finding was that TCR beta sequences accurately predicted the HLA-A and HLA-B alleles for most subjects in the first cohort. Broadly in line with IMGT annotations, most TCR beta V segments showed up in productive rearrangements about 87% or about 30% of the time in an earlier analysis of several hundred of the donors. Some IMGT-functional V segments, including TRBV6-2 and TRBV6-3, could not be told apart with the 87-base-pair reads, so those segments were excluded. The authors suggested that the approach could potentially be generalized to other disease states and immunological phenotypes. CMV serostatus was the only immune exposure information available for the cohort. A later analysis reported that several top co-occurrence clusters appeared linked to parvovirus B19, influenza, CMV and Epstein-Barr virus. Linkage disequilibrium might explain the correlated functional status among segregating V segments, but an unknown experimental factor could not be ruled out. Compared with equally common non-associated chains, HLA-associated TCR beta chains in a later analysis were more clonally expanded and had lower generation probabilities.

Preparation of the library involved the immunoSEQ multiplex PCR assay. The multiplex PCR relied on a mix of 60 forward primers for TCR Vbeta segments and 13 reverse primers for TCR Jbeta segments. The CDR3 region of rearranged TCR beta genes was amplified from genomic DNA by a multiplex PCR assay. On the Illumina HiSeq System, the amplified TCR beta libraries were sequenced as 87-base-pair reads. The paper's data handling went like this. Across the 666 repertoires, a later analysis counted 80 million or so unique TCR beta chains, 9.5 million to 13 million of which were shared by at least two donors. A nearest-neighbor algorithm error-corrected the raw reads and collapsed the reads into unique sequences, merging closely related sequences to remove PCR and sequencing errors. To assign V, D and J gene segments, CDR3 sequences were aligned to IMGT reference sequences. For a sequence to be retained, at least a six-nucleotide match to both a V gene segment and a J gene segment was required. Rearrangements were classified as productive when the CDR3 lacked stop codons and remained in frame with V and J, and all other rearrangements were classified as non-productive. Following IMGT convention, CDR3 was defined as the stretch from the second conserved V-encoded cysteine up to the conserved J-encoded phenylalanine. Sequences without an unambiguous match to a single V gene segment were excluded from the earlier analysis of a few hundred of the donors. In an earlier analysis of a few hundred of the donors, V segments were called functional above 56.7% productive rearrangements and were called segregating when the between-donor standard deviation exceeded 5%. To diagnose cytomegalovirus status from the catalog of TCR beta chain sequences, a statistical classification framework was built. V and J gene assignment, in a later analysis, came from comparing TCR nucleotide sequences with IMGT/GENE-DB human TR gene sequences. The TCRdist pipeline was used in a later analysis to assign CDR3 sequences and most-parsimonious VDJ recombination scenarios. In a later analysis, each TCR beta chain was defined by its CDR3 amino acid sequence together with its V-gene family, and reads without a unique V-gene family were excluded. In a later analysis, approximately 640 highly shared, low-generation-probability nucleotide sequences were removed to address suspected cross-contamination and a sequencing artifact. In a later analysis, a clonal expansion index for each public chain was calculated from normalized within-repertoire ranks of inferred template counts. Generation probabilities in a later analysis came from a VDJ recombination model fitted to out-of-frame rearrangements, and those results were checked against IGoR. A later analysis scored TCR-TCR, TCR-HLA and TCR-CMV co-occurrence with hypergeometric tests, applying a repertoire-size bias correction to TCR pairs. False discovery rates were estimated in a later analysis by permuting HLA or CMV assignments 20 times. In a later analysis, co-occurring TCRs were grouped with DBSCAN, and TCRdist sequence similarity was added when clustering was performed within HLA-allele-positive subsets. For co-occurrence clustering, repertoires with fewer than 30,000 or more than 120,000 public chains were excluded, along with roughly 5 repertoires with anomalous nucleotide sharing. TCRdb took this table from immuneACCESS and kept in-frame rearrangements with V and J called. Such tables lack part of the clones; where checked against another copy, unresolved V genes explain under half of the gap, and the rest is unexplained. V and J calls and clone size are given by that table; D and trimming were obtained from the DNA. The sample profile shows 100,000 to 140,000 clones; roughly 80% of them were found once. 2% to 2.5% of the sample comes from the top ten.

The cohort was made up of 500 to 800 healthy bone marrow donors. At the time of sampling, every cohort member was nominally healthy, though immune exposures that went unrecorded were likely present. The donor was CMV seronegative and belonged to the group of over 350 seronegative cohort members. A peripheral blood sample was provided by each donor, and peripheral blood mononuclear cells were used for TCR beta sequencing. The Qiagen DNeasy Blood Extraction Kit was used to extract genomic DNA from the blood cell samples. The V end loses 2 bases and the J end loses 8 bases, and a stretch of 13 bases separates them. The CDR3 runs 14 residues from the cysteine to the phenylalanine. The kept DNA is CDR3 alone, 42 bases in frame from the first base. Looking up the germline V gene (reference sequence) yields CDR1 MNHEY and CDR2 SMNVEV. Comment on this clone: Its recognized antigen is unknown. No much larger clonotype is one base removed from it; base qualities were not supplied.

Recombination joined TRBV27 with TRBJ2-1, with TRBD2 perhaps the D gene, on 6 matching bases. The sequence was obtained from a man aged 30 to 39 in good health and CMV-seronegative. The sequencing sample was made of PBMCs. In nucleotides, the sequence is TGTGCCAGCAGTTTAGCTTCCCCGGGGGATGAGCAGTTCTTC. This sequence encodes CASSLASPGDEQFF.